Below, 25 T cell receptor beta chains from the same sample are listed, as sequenced in a study of identical twins. TCRdb re-analysed the 5' RACE reads in MiXCR, keeping a single row per CDR3 protein. The sample comprises 470,000 or so distinct CDR3 sequences, less than 25% of which are singletons, and 2.9% rests with the top ten. These data were also filed under a second study, of T cells expressing NK-cell markers.

The sequencing input was CD4+ T cells sorted from blood. The receptor set was obtained from a young woman in good health.

The V gene is TRBV21-1, the J gene TRBJ2-5; TRBD2 is taken as the D call from the table, unchecked against the DNA. TRBV21-1 represents a pseudogene. This CDR3 is 16 amino acids long. The CDR3 here is CASSKSPGTRQETQYF. For the CDR3, the DNA is TGTGCCAGCAGCAAATCCCCCGGGACTAGACAAGAGACCCAGTACTTC.

The chain links TRBV12-3 or TRBV12-4 to TRBJ2-7; the D is unclear. The CDR3 runs 15 residues. Trimming took 5 bases from V and 3 from J, leaving 17 bases between them. The CDR3 reads CASSQGRHRHYEQYF. CDR3 in DNA: TGTGCCAGCAGTCAAGGTCGACACCGCCACTACGAGCAGTACTTC.

The chain joins TRBV29-1 to TRBJ2-6; D is unclear. V lost 4 bases and J lost 0, with 7 bases in between. The CDR3 has 14 residues. The germline CDR1 and CDR2 sequences are SQVTM and ANQGSEA. The CDR3: CSVGALSGANVLTF. CDR3 bases: TGCAGCGTTGGGGCGCTCTCTGGGGCCAACGTCCTGACTTTC.

This clonotype was observed many times. The genes are TRBV4-2 and TRBJ2-1; the D is unclear. Trimming left V 4 bases short and J 0 bases short, with 7 bases between. The V gene's germline CDR1 is LGHNA and CDR2 YNFKEQ. The CDR3 covers 14 residues. CDR3 loop: CASSPDFSYNEQFF. CDR3 coding DNA: TGTGCCAGCAGCCCAGATTTCTCCTACAATGAGCAGTTCTTC.

This clonotype was seen more than once but under ten times. The chain is built from TRBV12-3 or TRBV12-4 and TRBJ2-5, with D hard to call. V was shortened by 4 bases and J by 1 base, with 10 bases between the two germline ends. The CDR3 consists of 14 residues. The CDR3 sequence is CASSSPMAQETQYF. Written as DNA, the CDR3 is TGTGCCAGCAGTTCCCCCATGGCCCAAGAGACCCAGTACTTC.

This chain uses TRBV4-1 with TRBJ2-1; D not resolved. The germline gives CDR1 MGHRA, CDR2 YSYEKL. The V gene lost 0 bases and the J gene lost 10 bases, with 10 bases spanning the gap. The CDR3 runs to 13 residues. For the CDR3, the DNA is TGCGCCAGCAGCCAAGATCATAGGCCCGAGCAGTTCTTC. It specifies CASSQDHRPEQFF.

This clonotype was seen only a few times. V usage is TRBV10-3 and J usage is TRBJ1-2; 11 bases fit TRBD1. J lost 7 bases, V lost 6 bases, and 1 base had no gene match. Germline loops: CDR1 ENHRY, CDR2 SYGVKD. The CDR3 sequence is 12 residues long. The CDR3 nucleotides are TGTGCCATCAGGGACAGGGGGCTTGGCTACACCTTC. Its protein is CAIRDRGLGYTF.

In its sample, this clonotype was seen a few times. The V and J genes are TRBV5-1 and TRBJ1-1; a weak D match, TRBD1 (5 bases). This CDR3 has 15 residues. Trimming took off 0 bases at V and 0 bases at J, with 9 bases between the two ends. Germline CDR1 is SGHRS and CDR2 is YFSETQ. Here the CDR3 DNA reads TGCGCCAGCAGCTTGGCCGGAGGGGTGAACACTGAAGCTTTCTTT. Protein sequence: CASSLAGGVNTEAFF.

This clonotype has a handful of counts. V gene TRBV27 combines with J gene TRBJ2-4, with 8 bases aligning to TRBD2. This CDR3 has 12 amino acids. V was clipped by 7 bases and J by 5 bases; unmatched bases: 1. The V gene's germline CDR1 is MNHEY and CDR2 SMNVEV (reference sequence). CDR3 residues: CASILAENIQYF. In nucleotides, the CDR3 is TGTGCCAGCATACTAGCGGAAAACATTCAGTACTTC.

The CDR3 protein is CASSPRGSEGEKLFF. The CDR3 coding sequence is TGTGCCAGCAGCCCCAGGGGATCCGAGGGTGAAAAACTGTTTTTT. V gene TRBV3-1 combines with J gene TRBJ1-4, with TRBD1 as a possible D gene (6 bases). Germline V lookup: CDR1 LGHDT, CDR2 YNNKEL (reference sequence). V was shortened by 4 bases and J by 7 bases, with 16 bases between the two germline ends. The CDR3 runs 15 residues.

This clonotype was detected ten times or more. This chain uses TRBV2 with TRBJ1-1, with D possibly TRBD1 on 5 matching bases. The CDR3 runs 13 residues. Trimming took off 9 bases at V and 10 bases at J, with 21 bases between the two ends. CDR1 SNHLY and CDR2 FYNNEI come from the germline V gene. The CDR3 sequence: CASYLRTSWGAFF. The CDR3 DNA reads TGTGCCAGTTACTTGAGGACATCCTGGGGAGCTTTCTTT.

The V and J genes are TRBV12-3 or TRBV12-4 and TRBJ2-5; 10 bases fit TRBD2. J gave up 5 bases and V 6 bases, and 15 bases lay outside the gene matches. The CDR3 runs 17 residues. For the CDR3, the DNA is TGTGCCAGCAGGGGTGCGGGAGCGGGGGGGCCGCAGGAGACCCAGTACTTC. Translation: CASRGAGAGGPQETQYF.

In the case of this clonotype: A read error may explain this, as a much larger clone is one base away. The chain uses TRBV4-1 and TRBJ1-2; no clear D. Per the germline V gene, CDR1 is MGHRA and CDR2 is YSYEKL. CDR3 size: 13 residues. Here the CDR3 reads CASSQDRNYGYAF. In nucleotides, the CDR3 is TGCGCCAGCAGCCAAGATCGGAACTATGGCTACGCCTTC.

This clonotype showed up just a few times. The chain couples TRBV20-1 to TRBJ1-1; no clear D. The germline V gene encodes CDR1 DFQATT and CDR2 SNEGSKA (reference sequence). The CDR3 sequence is 14 residues long. The V and J ends lost 0 bases and 1 base respectively, with 9 bases between them. CDR3 bases: TGCAGTGCTAGAGATTCGGCGGGGAACACTGAAGCTTTCTTT. Its protein product is CSARDSAGNTEAFF.

This clonotype has a count of ten or more. The chain is built from TRBV3-1 and TRBJ2-5, with D possibly being TRBD2 (6 bases). CDR1 is LGHDT and CDR2 is YNNKEL in the germline V gene (reference sequence). The CDR3 is 16 residues long. Trimming left V 1 base short and J 0 bases short, with 12 bases between. This CDR3 reads CASSQGDSTYQETQYF. Written as DNA, the CDR3 is TGTGCCAGCAGCCAAGGGGACTCGACGTACCAAGAGACCCAGTACTTC.

This clonotype has more than one count but fewer than ten. V gene TRBV20-1 combines with J gene TRBJ2-1, with 7 bases identical to TRBD2. The CDR3 totals 15 residues. V shed 0 bases and J 8 bases; nucleotides not matched to a gene: 10. Germline assignment: CDR1 DFQATT and CDR2 SNEGSKA (reference sequence). The CDR3 loop is CSARDWAGVGDEQFF. CDR3 nucleotides: TGCAGTGCTAGAGATTGGGCGGGAGTGGGTGATGAGCAGTTCTTC.

In its sample, this clonotype was seen a few times. The chain carries TRBV3-1 and TRBJ1-1; a weak D match, TRBD1 (5 bases). CDR3 length: 16 amino acids. V lost 1 base, J lost 1 base, and 13 bases lay in between. The germline V gene encodes CDR1 LGHDT and CDR2 YNNKEL (reference sequence). The CDR3 is CASSQVTGRRNTEAFF. The CDR3 DNA follows: TGTGCCAGCAGCCAAGTCACGGGGCGACGGAACACTGAAGCTTTCTTT.

This clonotype was seen more than once but under ten times. The chain couples TRBV7-9 to TRBJ1-1; no reliable D call. Germline-derived CDR1 and CDR2 are SEHNR and FQNEAQ (reference sequence). Trimming stripped 5 bases from V and 5 bases from J, with 9 bases between. CDR3 length equals 12 residues. DNA of the CDR3: TGTGCCAGCAGCCGGGAACGGACTGAAGCTTTCTTT. As protein: CASSRERTEAFF.

The chain employs TRBV29-1 and TRBJ1-1; the D is unclear. This CDR3 spans 11 amino acids. The germline CDR1 and CDR2 sequences are SQVTM and ANQGSEA. Trimming left V 0 bases short and J 8 bases short, with 7 bases between. The DNA for the CDR3 is TGCAGCGTTGAAGATCTACGGGAAGCTTTCTTT. The encoded protein is CSVEDLREAFF.

This clonotype was observed a single time. V is TRBV10-3 and J is TRBJ1-4, with 9 nucleotides matching TRBD1. The CDR3 sequence is 13 residues long. Trimming removed 8 bases from V and 8 bases from J; junction bases left unmatched: 6. Looked up from germline, CDR1 is ENHRY and CDR2 is SYGVKD. The CDR3 here is CAIGGQGEEKLFF. CDR3 in DNA: TGTGCCATCGGGGGACAGGGTGAAGAAAAACTGTTTTTT.

The chain carries TRBV25-1 and TRBJ1-1; no clear D gene. The CDR3 is 15 residues long. The V end lost 4 bases, the J end lost 7 bases, and 19 bases lay between the germline ends. Germline-derived CDR1 and CDR2 are MGHDK and SYGVNS. CDR3 region: CASSGPWEGSSEAFF. In DNA, the CDR3 is TGTGCCAGCAGTGGACCCTGGGAAGGGTCGAGTGAAGCTTTCTTT.

The table lists this clonotype with a few counts. V and J are TRBV20-1 and TRBJ2-5, with 7 bases aligning to TRBD2. Germline values: CDR1 DFQATT, CDR2 SNEGSKA (reference sequence). This CDR3 region has 13 residues. With V trimmed by 6 bases and J by 4 bases, 8 bases remained unmatched. CDR3 loop: CSAQGAGVETQYF. The CDR3 DNA reads TGCAGTGCCCAAGGGGCGGGGGTAGAGACCCAGTACTTC.

This chain joins TRBV6-1 and TRBJ2-7; 9 bases map to TRBD2. The germline V gene has CDR1 MNHNS and CDR2 SASEGT. CDR3 length: 15 residues. V lost 5 bases, J lost 5 bases, and 10 bases stayed unmatched. CDR3: CASSIFKAGGNEQYF. In nucleotides, the CDR3 is TGTGCCAGCAGTATCTTTAAAGCGGGAGGAAACGAGCAGTACTTC.

The rearrangement joins TRBV3-1 to TRBJ2-1; 11 bases fit TRBD1. The CDR3 contains 15 residues. CDR1 LGHDT and CDR2 YNNKEL come from the germline V gene (reference sequence). The J segment lost 7 bases and the V segment lost 4 bases, leaving 6 bases of the junction unmatched. CDR3 bases: TGTGCCAGCAGCCGCGGGACAGGGGGTGCGAATGAGCAGTTCTTC. Residues: CASSRGTGGANEQFF.

This clonotype was detected a few times. In DNA form, the CDR3 reads TGCAGCGTCACCGGGACGGGTGCTTTCTTT. This codes for CSVTGTGAFF. V gene TRBV29-1 combines with J gene TRBJ1-1, with D possibly being TRBD1 (5 bases). This CDR3 has 10 residues. Trimming pared 6 bases from V and 11 bases from J, leaving 13 bases between. Germline CDR1 reads SQVTM; CDR2 reads ANQGSEA.